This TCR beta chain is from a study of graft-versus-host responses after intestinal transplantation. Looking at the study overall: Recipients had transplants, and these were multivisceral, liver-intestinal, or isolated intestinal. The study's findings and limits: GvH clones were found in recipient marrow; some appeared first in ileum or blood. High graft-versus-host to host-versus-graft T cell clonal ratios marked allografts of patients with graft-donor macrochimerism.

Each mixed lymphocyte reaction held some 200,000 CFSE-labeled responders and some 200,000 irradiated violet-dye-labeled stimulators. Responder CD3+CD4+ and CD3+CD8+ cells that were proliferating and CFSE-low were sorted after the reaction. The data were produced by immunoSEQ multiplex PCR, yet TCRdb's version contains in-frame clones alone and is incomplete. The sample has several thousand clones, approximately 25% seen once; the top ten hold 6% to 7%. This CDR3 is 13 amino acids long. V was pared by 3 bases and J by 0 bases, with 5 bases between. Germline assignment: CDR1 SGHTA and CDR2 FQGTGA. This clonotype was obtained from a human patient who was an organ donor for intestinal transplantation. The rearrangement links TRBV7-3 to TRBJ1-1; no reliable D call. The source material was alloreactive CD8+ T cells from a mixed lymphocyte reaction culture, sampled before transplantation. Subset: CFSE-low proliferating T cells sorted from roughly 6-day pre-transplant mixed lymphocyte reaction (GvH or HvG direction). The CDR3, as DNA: TGTGCCAGCAGCTTTACAGTGAACACTGAAGCTTTCTTT. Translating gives CASSFTVNTEAFF.